This T cell receptor (beta chain) was obtained from a study of T cell repertoires in cytomegalovirus infection. Study-wide background: Public TCR beta signatures provided an indication of both CMV infection and a matching HLA type.

Germline values: CDR1 LNHDA, CDR2 SQIVND (reference sequence). This CDR3 region has 14 residues. The V gene end was trimmed by 4 bases and the J gene end by 4 bases; junction bases not matched to a gene: 5. Study-wide points: HLA-C-restricted CMV clonotypes gave the most frequent clonotype in two of eight donors. Cumulated frequencies of public TCR beta families served to identify carriers of CMV plus the relevant HLA.

Comment on this clonotype: What it binds is unknown.

TCRdb re-called the reads through MiXCR, storing one row per CDR3 protein. The sample holds about 180,000 distinct CDR3 sequences, 14% seen once. Sequences were obtained from PBMCs. This clonotype originated in a human donor in good health (CMV status not recorded). Some clones in this sample may be carry-over from other donors' samples. The chain carries TRBV19 and TRBJ1-1; 8 positions match TRBD1. CDR3 in amino acids: CASSRRQGSTEAFF. The CDR3 DNA sequence: TGTGCCAGTAGTAGGCGACAGGGGAGCACTGAAGCTTTCTTT.